The 29 T cell receptor beta chains below all came from one sample that was sequenced in a study of blood T cells in healthy people across ages. With a J-beta primer mix and a sample-barcoded 5' primer, a second PCR ran about 7 to 12 cycles. TCRdb recomputed calls from the 5' RACE reads with MiXCR, one row per CDR3 protein. There are approximately 800,000 distinct CDR3 sequences in the sample; less than 80% occur only once, and 28% lies in the top ten. The material sequenced was blood. These receptors came from a man under 40 in good health.

This sequence joins TRBV20-1 and TRBJ2-7; 8 bases agree with TRBD1. Germline CDR1 reads DFQATT; CDR2 reads SNEGSKA (reference sequence). The ends lost 6 bases at V and 1 base at J; junction bases unmatched: 5. This CDR3 region has 13 residues. CDR3 coding DNA: TGCAGTGCCGAGACAGGGGCATCCTACGAGCAGTACTTC. Encoded protein: CSAETGASYEQYF.

In its sample, this clonotype was seen once. This chain connects TRBV6-6 to TRBJ2-5; possible D gene TRBD1, 5 bases. CDR1 is MNHNY, CDR2 SVGAGI, per germline (reference sequence). This CDR3 region has 12 residues. Deletions cut 0 bases from V and 13 bases from J, with 12 bases between. Written as DNA, the CDR3 is TGTGCCAGCAGTTACTCGCCCAGGGATATGTACTTC. Amino acids: CASSYSPRDMYF.

The chain couples TRBV7-9 to TRBJ2-6, with TRBD1 matching over 8 bases. The CDR3 has 18 residues. CDR1 and CDR2 (germline): SEHNR, FQNEAQ (reference sequence). The J segment lost 4 bases and the V segment lost 3 bases, leaving 11 bases of the junction unmatched. The CDR3 sequence is CASSFQAGGVRGANVLTF. DNA of the CDR3: TGTGCCAGCAGCTTCCAAGCAGGGGGCGTGAGGGGGGCCAACGTCCTGACTTTC.

The CDR3 sequence: CSAKDGEREVNEQYF. The CDR3 DNA follows: TGCAGTGCTAAGGACGGAGAAAGGGAAGTGAACGAGCAGTACTTC. V gene TRBV20-1 combines with J gene TRBJ2-7; no firm D call. With 4 bases removed from V and 5 bases from J, the gap between germline ends came to 21 bases. CDR3 size: 15 residues. Germline V gives CDR1 DFQATT, CDR2 SNEGSKA (reference sequence).

The chain combines TRBV12-3 or TRBV12-4 with TRBJ2-5; the match to TRBD1 covers 10 bases. This CDR3 spans 18 amino acids. Trimming cost V 1 base and J 2 bases; bases outside gene matches: 10. This CDR3 is CASSLDRRDRGRQETQYF. DNA of the CDR3: TGTGCCAGCAGTTTAGACCGGCGGGACAGGGGACGGCAAGAGACCCAGTACTTC.

The rearrangement joins TRBV15 to TRBJ2-3; D remains ambiguous. V dropped 5 bases and J dropped 2 bases, with 14 bases sitting between them. CDR1 LNHNV and CDR2 YYDKDF come from the germline V gene (reference sequence). This CDR3 is built from 15 residues. CDR3 sequence (DNA): TGTGCCACCAGCGACTTAAGAGATGCCACAGATACGCAGTATTTT. This sequence encodes CATSDLRDATDTQYF. Complete variable domain (other parts from reference TRBV15 and TRBJ2-3): DAMVIQNPRYQVTQFGKPVTLSCSQTLNHNVMYWYQQKSSQAPKLLFHYYDKDFNNEADTPDNFQSRRPNTSFCFLDIRSPGLGDTAMYLCATSDLRDATDTQYFGPGTRLTVL.

This clonotype was detected only a few times. V is TRBV27 and J is TRBJ2-1, with D possibly TRBD2 on 5 matching bases. The ends were cut back, 9 bases at V and 7 bases at J, with 13 bases in the middle. From germline, CDR1 is MNHEY and CDR2 SMNVEV (reference sequence). The CDR3 consists of 12 residues. This CDR3 reads CASEGSPNEQFF. DNA of the CDR3: TGTGCCAGTGAGGGATCGCCGAATGAGCAGTTCTTC.

The chain joins TRBV6-6 to TRBJ2-1, with 10 bases matching TRBD1. Germline lookup yields CDR1 MNHNY and CDR2 SVGAGI (reference sequence). The CDR3 contains 14 residues. Trimming cost V 6 bases and J 5 bases; bases outside gene matches: 4. The DNA for the CDR3 is TGTGCCAGCAGGACCGGGACAGGGGACAATGAGCAGTTCTTC. It encodes CASRTGTGDNEQFF.

This clonotype was seen a handful of times. V and J are TRBV2 and TRBJ1-2, with 7 bases identical to TRBD1. The germline V gene encodes CDR1 SNHLY and CDR2 FYNNEI. J lost 1 base, V lost 7 bases, and 6 bases had no gene match. This CDR3 is 14 amino acids long. The CDR3 loop reads CASTGGQINYGYTF. In DNA form, the CDR3 reads TGTGCCAGCACCGGGGGACAGATTAACTATGGCTACACCTTC.

This clonotype was picked up a small number of times. This chain uses TRBV4-2 with TRBJ1-1, with 11 bases fitting TRBD1. The germline CDR1 and CDR2 sequences are LGHNA and YNFKEQ. Germline trimming cut 4 bases from V and 4 bases from J; bases unmatched to any gene: 2. The CDR3 has 14 amino acids. CDR3 loop: CASSPGTGGTEAFF. The CDR3 DNA reads TGTGCCAGCAGCCCCGGGACAGGGGGCACTGAAGCTTTCTTT.

The chain links TRBV6-5 to TRBJ2-7; D perhaps matches TRBD1 (6 bases). The CDR3 runs 15 residues. The V end lost 0 bases, the J end lost 0 bases, and 9 bases lay between the germline ends. Germline values: CDR1 MNHEY, CDR2 SVGAGI. The CDR3 DNA follows: TGTGCCAGCAGTTACTCACAGGGTAACTCCTACGAGCAGTACTTC. Protein product: CASSYSQGNSYEQYF.

This clonotype has a handful of counts. V usage is TRBV12-3 or TRBV12-4 and J usage is TRBJ1-6, with 7 bases identical to TRBD1. The CDR3 is made up of 15 amino acids. V lost 1 base, J lost 7 bases, and 4 bases stayed unmatched. CDR3 in amino acids: CASSLEGGRNSPLHF. Here the CDR3 DNA reads TGTGCCAGCAGTTTAGAAGGGGGCCGGAATTCACCCCTCCACTTT.

The chain employs TRBV29-1 and TRBJ2-3; 8 positions agree with TRBD1. This CDR3 comprises 15 residues. Germline V gives CDR1 SQVTM, CDR2 ANQGSEA. The J segment lost 0 bases and the V segment lost 8 bases, leaving 10 bases of the junction unmatched. The DNA for the CDR3 is TGCAGCTCCCTCGGACAGGGCGCTAGCACAGATACGCAGTATTTT. Its protein product is CSSLGQGASTDTQYF.

This clonotype was seen a handful of times. The chain couples TRBV6-1 to TRBJ2-7, with no clear D. The V gene lost 6 bases and the J gene lost 3 bases, with 9 bases spanning the gap. The CDR3 length is 12 residues. The germline V gene encodes CDR1 MNHNS and CDR2 SASEGT. Here the CDR3 DNA reads TGTGCCAGCAGACCACAGAGCTACGAGCAGTACTTC. This encodes CASRPQSYEQYF.

The chain couples TRBV20-1 to TRBJ2-7, with a possible D match to TRBD2 (5 bases). The germline V and J ends were trimmed by 0 bases and 7 bases, with 22 bases remaining between them. CDR1 is DFQATT, CDR2 SNEGSKA, per germline (reference sequence). This CDR3 is built from 16 residues. The DNA of the CDR3 is TGCAGTGCTAGAGATGAGGGCGGGTTCCCTTACAATGAGCAGTACTTC. It is translated as CSARDEGGFPYNEQYF.

This clonotype was counted a single time. The chain joins TRBV29-1 to TRBJ2-1; TRBD2 matches at 9 bases. Losses at the gene ends were 6 bases for V and 5 bases for J; bases not matched to a gene: 8. CDR3 length: 14 residues. Germline V lookup: CDR1 SQVTM, CDR2 ANQGSEA. The DNA of the CDR3 is TGCAGCGTGGGGCGGGGGGGGACACACAATGAGCAGTTCTTC. Translated, it gives CSVGRGGTHNEQFF.

This sequence joins TRBV4-3 and TRBJ1-1; D might be TRBD1 (5 bases). Germline V CDR1 and CDR2: LGHNA, YSLEER. With 4 bases removed from V and 3 bases from J, the gap between germline ends came to 15 bases. This CDR3 is 15 amino acids long. The CDR3 nucleotides are TGCGCCAGCAGCCTCCGCAGGGAGCGGGACACTGAAGCTTTCTTT. It is translated as CASSLRRERDTEAFF.

V usage is TRBV29-1 and J usage is TRBJ2-2, with no clear D. This CDR3 is 11 amino acids long. Germline CDR1 is SQVTM and CDR2 is ANQGSEA. V lost 3 bases and J lost 7, with 6 bases in between. The CDR3, as DNA: TGCAGCGTTGATCGCGGCGGGGAGCTGTTTTTT. It encodes CSVDRGGELFF.

The V gene is TRBV29-1, the J gene TRBJ2-5, with 7 bases identical to TRBD2. V was pared by 6 bases and J by 1 base, with 5 bases of the junction left unmatched. The germline CDR1 and CDR2 sequences are SQVTM and ANQGSEA. The CDR3 has 13 residues. The CDR3 sequence is CSVQASGQETQYF. DNA for the CDR3: TGCAGCGTGCAGGCTAGCGGCCAAGAGACCCAGTACTTC.

The genes are TRBV7-2 and TRBJ2-1; 9 bases align to TRBD2. Losses at the gene ends were 5 bases for V and 1 base for J; bases not matched to a gene: 6. The CDR3 is 16 residues long. Germline loops: CDR1 SGHTA, CDR2 FQGNSA. The CDR3 loop reads CASSHAGGPSYNEQFF. DNA for the CDR3: TGTGCCAGCAGCCATGCGGGAGGGCCATCCTACAATGAGCAGTTCTTC.

The chain couples TRBV28 to TRBJ2-7, with a tentative D call TRBD2 (5 bases). The J call is uncertain, as TRBJ2-5 better fits the DNA end. Germline V gene lookup returns CDR1 MDHEN and CDR2 SYDVKM. CDR3 size: 14 residues. As DNA, the CDR3 is TGTGCCAGCAGTTCTCTCGGCGAGGGAGAGACCCAGTACTTC. It yields the protein CASSSLGEGETQYF.

The DNA of the CDR3 is TGTGCCATCAGTCCCGGGACAGGGTCCTACAATGAGCAGTTCTTC. It translates to CAISPGTGSYNEQFF. The chain carries TRBV10-3 and TRBJ2-1; 9 bases map to TRBD1. CDR3 length: 15 amino acids. The ends lost 5 bases at V and 1 base at J; junction bases unmatched: 3. Germline CDR1 is ENHRY and CDR2 is SYGVKD.

The chain uses TRBV20-1 and TRBJ1-2, with 10 bases aligning to TRBD1. Germline CDR1 is DFQATT and CDR2 is SNEGSKA (reference sequence). The V gene end was trimmed by 4 bases and the J gene end by 7 bases; junction bases not matched to a gene: 9. The CDR3 consists of 14 residues. The CDR3 here is CSAKLSTGGGGYTF. The CDR3 bases are TGCAGTGCTAAGCTGTCGACAGGGGGCGGTGGCTACACCTTC.

The chain combines TRBV9 with TRBJ1-1, with TRBD1 as a possible D gene (5 bases). This CDR3 spans 12 amino acids. V lost 9 bases to trimming and J lost 3 bases, with 12 bases between them. CDR1 SGDLS and CDR2 YYNGEE come from the germline V gene. CDR3 DNA: TGTGCCACCGGGGACGGGTACACTGAAGCTTTCTTT. Protein product: CATGDGYTEAFF.

The chain is built from TRBV10-3 and TRBJ1-4; D perhaps matches TRBD1 (6 bases). Between the trimmed V and J ends, which lost 3 bases and 5 bases, there was a span of 10 bases. CDR3 length: 14 amino acids. Germline V CDR1 and CDR2: ENHRY, SYGVKD. The CDR3 sequence is CAISDRTVNEKLFF. In DNA, the CDR3 is TGTGCCATCAGTGATAGGACAGTGAATGAAAAACTGTTTTTT.

This clonotype was detected a few times. The genes are TRBV15 and TRBJ2-7; TRBD2 matches 13 bases. Germline V gene sequence: CDR1 LNHNV, CDR2 YYDKDF (reference sequence). J was trimmed by 5 bases and V by 0 bases; bases with no gene match: 7. The CDR3 covers 17 residues. The CDR3: CATSRDLLAGGHNEQYF. The CDR3 DNA follows: TGTGCCACCAGCAGAGATTTACTAGCGGGGGGGCATAACGAGCAGTACTTC. The entire variable domain, with the rest obtained from reference TRBV15 and TRBJ2-7, is as follows: DAMVIQNPRYQVTQFGKPVTLSCSQTLNHNVMYWYQQKSSQAPKLLFHYYDKDFNNEADTPDNFQSRRPNTSFCFLDIRSPGLGDTAMYLCATSRDLLAGGHNEQYFGPGTRLTVT.

DNA for the CDR3: TGTGCCAGCAGTAAGCGGGACAGTCCCACAGATACGCAGTATTTT. Translation gives CASSKRDSPTDTQYF. The chain employs TRBV2 and TRBJ2-3; the D gene could be TRBD1 or TRBD2 (7 bases each). CDR3 size: 15 residues. Germline V lookup: CDR1 SNHLY, CDR2 FYNNEI. The V gene lost 5 bases and the J gene lost 2 bases, with 14 bases spanning the gap.

V gene TRBV29-1 combines with J gene TRBJ1-2, with D tentatively TRBD1 (6 bases). The CDR3 has 12 amino acids. The germline V and J ends were trimmed by 6 bases and 4 bases, with 12 bases remaining between them. Germline lookup yields CDR1 SQVTM and CDR2 ANQGSEA. The CDR3 DNA sequence: TGCAGCGTCTCCGGGACACGCTATGGCTACACCTTC. It specifies CSVSGTRYGYTF. Full variable domain (missing parts from reference TRBV29-1 and TRBJ1-2): SAVISQKPSRDICQRGTSLTIQCQVDSQVTMMFWYRQQPGQSLTLIATANQGSEATYESGFVIDKFPISRPNLTFSTLTVSNMSPEDSSIYLCSVSGTRYGYTFGSGTRLTVV.

The table lists this clonotype with a few counts. This chain uses TRBV10-3 with TRBJ2-3; the D is unclear. The CDR3 consists of 11 residues. Germline V lookup: CDR1 ENHRY, CDR2 SYGVKD. V was shortened by 11 bases and J by 0 bases, with 6 bases between the two germline ends. CDR3 bases: TGTGCCGCGGATAGCACAGATACGCAGTATTTT. This gives the protein CAADSTDTQYF.